These 7 T cell receptor beta chains came from one sample sequenced in a study of T-cell memory formation after mild COVID-19. TCRdb fed the 5' RACE reads into MiXCR, producing one record per CDR3 protein. The data show fewer than 700,000 distinct CDR3 sequences, with 18% seen just once and 12% held by the top ten. The specimen was PBMCs or a T cell subset sorted from them (not recorded which). The source is an adult woman who had mild COVID-19 (a few samples of this study predate the infection). Cell type and time point are not known.

This clonotype was seen a few times. V and J are TRBV9 and TRBJ2-1; weak D call: TRBD1 (8 bases). V was trimmed by 0 bases and J by 3 bases, leaving 13 bases between them. Germline assignment: CDR1 SGDLS and CDR2 YYNGEE. The CDR3 spans 16 residues. DNA of the CDR3: TGTGCCAGCAGCGTAGCGGGGGGACAGGTCTACAATGAGCAGTTCTTC. It specifies CASSVAGGQVYNEQFF. The full variable domain, in which reference TRBV9 and TRBJ2-1 provide the parts outside the CDR3, is DSGVTQTPKHLITATGQRVTLRCSPRSGDLSVYWYQQSLDQGLQFLIQYYNGEERAKGNILERFSAQQFPDLHSELNLSSLELGDSALYFCASSVAGGQVYNEQFFGPGTRLTVL.

This clonotype has only a few counts. The V call is TRBV7-2, the J call TRBJ2-4; a possible D gene is TRBD2 (5 bases). The CDR3 covers 15 residues. V was trimmed by 3 bases and J by 6 bases, leaving 15 bases between them. The germline gives CDR1 SGHTA, CDR2 FQGNSA. CDR3 nucleotide sequence: TGTGCCAGCAGCTTTGAGGGTTCATGGAGAAACATTCAGTACTTC. This encodes CASSFEGSWRNIQYF.

This clonotype has only a few counts. The CDR3 spells CASSEFGRNTQYF. The CDR3 DNA reads as TGTGCCAGCAGTGAATTTGGCAGGAATACGCAGTATTTT. The genes are TRBV25-1 and TRBJ2-3; D gene uncertain. This CDR3 spans 13 amino acids. Germline CDR1 is MGHDK and CDR2 is SYGVNS. Deletions cut 1 base from V and 7 bases from J, with 9 bases between.

This sequence joins TRBV19 and TRBJ2-3; a possible D gene is TRBD2 (5 bases). The CDR3 loop spans 13 amino acids. V dropped 7 bases and J dropped 5 bases, with 13 bases sitting between them. Germline V CDR1 and CDR2: LNHDA, SQIVND (reference sequence). The CDR3 nucleotides read TGTGCCAGTATTATGAAGGGAGAAGATACGCAGTATTTT. Protein product: CASIMKGEDTQYF.

V gene TRBV2 combines with J gene TRBJ2-3, with TRBD2 as a possible D gene (6 bases). This CDR3 has 14 residues. Trimming shortened V by 5 bases and J by 6 bases, and 15 bases separated the two germline ends. CDR1 is SNHLY and CDR2 is FYNNEI in the germline V gene. The CDR3 nucleotides are TGTGCCAGCAGTTCACTTCGGGACTCCGATACGCAGTATTTT. Encoded protein: CASSSLRDSDTQYF.

This chain links TRBV29-1 with TRBJ2-2, with 8 bases aligning to TRBD1. The V gene's germline CDR1 is SQVTM and CDR2 ANQGSEA. Trimming cost V 6 bases and J 4 bases; bases outside gene matches: 10. The CDR3 has 15 amino acids. The CDR3 here is CSVDPQGAGTGELFF. The CDR3, as DNA: TGCAGCGTCGATCCTCAGGGGGCCGGCACCGGGGAGCTGTTTTTT.

This clonotype was detected many times. The gene calls are TRBV5-1 and TRBJ1-5, with 8 nucleotides matching TRBD1. CDR3 length: 15 amino acids. Germline CDR1 and CDR2: SGHRS and YFSETQ. With V trimmed by 7 bases and J by 6 bases, 12 bases remained unmatched. CDR3 DNA sequence: TGCGCCAGCGCCTCGACAGGGGCGAGAGGTCAGCCCCAGCATTTT. This encodes CASASTGARGQPQHF.